What follows are 8 T cell receptor beta chains derived from one specimen sequenced in a study of OX40 agonist ivuxolimab in advanced cancers. Data came from immunoSEQ multiplex PCR; TCRdb stores just in-frame clones and leaves some out. Among under 80,000 clones listed, around 85% were seen once. Sequenced here: CD4+ or CD8+ T cells sorted from blood, sampled in a trial of the OX40 agonist ivuxolimab. These receptors were obtained from an adult with an advanced solid tumor such as melanoma, head and neck, liver or kidney cancer.

J is TRBJ2-1 and V is TRBV6-5, with unresolved D. V was clipped by 6 bases and J by 7 bases, with 16 bases between them. The CDR3 consists of 14 residues. Germline V gene lookup returns CDR1 MNHEY and CDR2 SVGAGI. The CDR3 region is CASRVDEVVNEQFF. The CDR3 DNA follows: TGTGCCAGCAGGGTCGACGAGGTGGTGAATGAGCAGTTCTTC.

V usage is TRBV5-6 and J usage is TRBJ1-2, with D possibly being TRBD1 (5 bases). CDR3 size: 14 residues. Trimming cost V 3 bases and J 4 bases, with 13 bases left between them. The germline CDR1 and CDR2 sequences are SGHDT and YYEEEE. The CDR3 DNA sequence: TGTGCCAGCAGCTCCGCAGGGCGGGCCTATGGCTACACCTTC. Protein: CASSSAGRAYGYTF.

This chain links TRBV7-3 with TRBJ1-3; TRBD1 is a possible D gene (5 bases). Trimming left V 3 bases short and J 2 bases short, with 11 bases between. Germline values: CDR1 SGHTA, CDR2 FQGTGA. The CDR3 length is 15 residues. The CDR3 bases are TGTGCCAGCAGCTTCCCCAGGGTAGCTGGAAACACCATATATTTT. The encoded protein is CASSFPRVAGNTIYF.

The chain combines TRBV13 with TRBJ2-3; 10 bases match TRBD1. J lost 1 base, V lost 5 bases, and 3 bases had no gene match. The CDR3 is made up of 15 amino acids. CDR1 is PRHDT, CDR2 FYEKMQ, per germline (reference sequence). This CDR3 reads CASSAGQGGTDTQYF. CDR3 in DNA: TGTGCCAGCAGCGCCGGACAGGGGGGCACAGATACGCAGTATTTT.

The chain uses TRBV15 and TRBJ1-2; D might be TRBD1 (6 bases). Germline loops: CDR1 LNHNV, CDR2 YYDKDF (reference sequence). With 0 bases removed from V and 4 bases from J, the gap between germline ends came to 15 bases. This CDR3 is built from 16 residues. The CDR3 bases are TGTGCCACCAGCAGAGACTCCGGGGACATAAGCTATGGCTACACCTTC. This translates into CATSRDSGDISYGYTF.

The rearrangement uses TRBV9 and TRBJ2-2; D not resolved. Looked up from germline, CDR1 is SGDLS and CDR2 is YYNGEE. This CDR3 contains 13 residues. Trimming stripped 3 bases from V and 1 base from J, with 4 bases between. The CDR3 here is CASSGRNTGELFF. In DNA, the CDR3 is TGTGCCAGCAGCGGTAGGAACACCGGGGAGCTGTTTTTT.

This chain uses TRBV25-1 with TRBJ2-7; 14 bases are shared with TRBD2. This CDR3 has 14 amino acids. Germline values: CDR1 MGHDK, CDR2 SYGVNS. Losses at the gene ends were 7 bases for V and 7 bases for J; bases not matched to a gene: 6. The CDR3 sequence: CASTGTSGSGEQYF. The CDR3 nucleotides are TGTGCCAGCACCGGGACTAGCGGGAGTGGAGAGCAGTACTTC.

The chain uses TRBV19 and TRBJ1-1; tentatively, D is TRBD1 (6 bases). Trimming took off 7 bases at V and 0 bases at J, with 15 bases between the two ends. Per the germline V gene, CDR1 is LNHDA and CDR2 is SQIVND (reference sequence). The CDR3 loop spans 15 amino acids. CDR3 DNA: TGTGCCAGTAAGGGGGGGCACAACATGAACACTGAAGCTTTCTTT. Its translation is CASKGGHNMNTEAFF.